The text below deals with one T cell receptor (beta chain). The junction and the germline gene differ at one end; a read error may be behind it. The protocol was immunoSEQ multiplex PCR, while the TCRdb copy is restricted to in-frame clones and leaves out a portion. This repertoire shows 40,000 or so clones, around 89% found once; its top ten account for approximately 3%. The sample originates from a study of blood T cell repertoires in COVID-19. CDR1 and CDR2 from the germline V gene are LNHNV and YYDKDF (reference sequence). The CDR3 sequence is 14 residues long. V is TRBV15 and J is TRBJ2-7, with D possibly matching TRBD2 (5 bases). The sequencing sample was made of peripheral blood. This clonotype originated in a man aged 45-65 years with active COVID-19. The CDR3 loop is CATRPRADSYEQYF. In nucleotides, the CDR3 is TGTGCCACCAGACCCCGGGCGGACTCCTACGAGCAATACTTC.